These 13 T cell receptor beta chains were all obtained from the same sample, sequenced in a study of cytomegalovirus exposure and HLA in healthy donors. This table comes from immunoSEQ multiplex PCR, and its TCRdb copy is limited to in-frame clones, with some not included. The repertoire holds roughly 140,000 clones, with around nine tenths as singletons. Sample: PBMCs. The receptors shown here come from a woman aged 18-29 years in good health and CMV-seropositive.

The chain carries TRBV19 and TRBJ2-1; a weak D match, TRBD2 (6 bases). CDR3 length: 12 residues. V was clipped by 5 bases and J by 12 bases, with 14 bases between them. Germline V CDR1 and CDR2: LNHDA, SQIVND (reference sequence). This CDR3 reads CASSGGTPAQFF. As DNA, the CDR3 is TGTGCCAGTAGTGGGGGGACCCCCGCGCAGTTCTTC. Drawing the rest from reference TRBV19 and TRBJ2-1, the complete variable domain is DGGITQSPKYLFRKEGQNVTLSCEQNLNHDAMYWYRQDPGQGLRLIYYSQIVNDFQKGDIAEGYSVSREKKESFPLTVTSAQKNPTAFYLCASSGGTPAQFFGPGTRLTVL.

The rearrangement uses TRBV7-2 and TRBJ1-1, with 8 positions matching TRBD1. The V gene end was trimmed by 4 bases and the J gene end by 9 bases; junction bases not matched to a gene: 10. Per the germline V gene, CDR1 is SGHTA and CDR2 is FQGNSA. The CDR3 runs 14 residues. CDR3 in DNA: TGTGCCAGCAGCTCACCGGGACAGGATCGAAAAGCTTTCTTT. Its translation is CASSSPGQDRKAFF.

The rearrangement links TRBV19 to TRBJ2-5, with TRBD2 matching over 7 bases. CDR3 length: 16 residues. Looked up from germline, CDR1 is LNHDA and CDR2 is SQIVND (reference sequence). Trimming at V came to 3 bases and at J to 3 bases, leaving 10 bases not matched to a gene. The CDR3: CASSIDTAGPKETQYF. In DNA, the CDR3 is TGTGCCAGTAGTATCGATACAGCGGGACCAAAAGAGACCCAGTACTTC.

Note on this clone: Germline is not matched at one junction end, which may reflect a read error. This chain connects TRBV4-3 to TRBJ2-1; TRBD2 aligns across 8 bases. The CDR3 totals 18 residues. Per germline, CDR1 LGHNA and CDR2 YSLEER. In DNA form, the CDR3 reads TGCGCCAGCAGCCAAGAATGGTGGGCACTAGCGGTCCCATCAGCGAGGCTCTTC. Translated, it gives CASSQEWWALAVPSARLF.

The J gene is TRBJ1-2, the V gene TRBV4-3, with 9 bases identical to TRBD1. The CDR3 sequence is 15 residues long. CDR1 LGHNA and CDR2 YSLEER come from the germline V gene. V gave up 5 bases and J gave up 3 bases; unmatched junction bases: 7. The DNA for the CDR3 is TGCGCCAGCAGCGCAACGAGGACAGGGGACTATGGCTACACCTTC. Translated: CASSATRTGDYGYTF.

This clone was recorded only once. The V gene is TRBV28, the J gene TRBJ2-5; a weak D match, TRBD1 (5 bases). Germline CDR1 and CDR2: MDHEN and SYDVKM. CDR3 length equals 16 residues. Trimming shortened V by 4 bases and J by 2 bases, and 17 bases separated the two germline ends. The DNA for the CDR3 is TGTGCCAGCAGTTCCCGGACACCAACCTCACAAGAGACCCAGTACTTC. Protein: CASSSRTPTSQETQYF.

The CDR3 sequence is CASSLTGTDYTGELFF. As DNA, the CDR3 is TGTGCCAGCAGCTTAACTGGGACAGATTACACCGGGGAGCTGTTTTTT. V gene TRBV7-3 combines with J gene TRBJ2-2; 7 nucleotides align to TRBD1. The CDR3 covers 16 residues. Trimming at V came to 0 bases and at J to 3 bases, leaving 4 bases not matched to a gene. Germline V gene sequence: CDR1 SGHTA, CDR2 FQGTGA.

This clone appeared a single time. The chain is built from TRBV30 and TRBJ2-7; 8 positions agree with TRBD2. V gave up 1 base and J gave up 5 bases; unmatched junction bases: 7. The germline V gene encodes CDR1 GTSNPN and CDR2 SVGIG (reference sequence). The CDR3 covers 14 residues. The CDR3 bases are TGTGCCTGGAGTGATCTGCTAGCGGGTGACGAGCAGTACTTC. Its translation is CAWSDLLAGDEQYF.

This chain uses TRBV11-2 with TRBJ2-7; 7 bases are shared with TRBD1. Germline V gene lookup returns CDR1 SGHAT and CDR2 FQNNGV. The CDR3 runs 14 residues. Trimming at V came to 3 bases and at J to 0 bases, leaving 2 bases not matched to a gene. The CDR3: CASSLGTVSYEQYF. CDR3 nucleotide sequence: TGTGCCAGCAGCTTGGGGACAGTCTCCTACGAGCAGTACTTC. The full variable domain, its missing parts supplied by reference TRBV11-2 and TRBJ2-7, is EAGVAQSPRYKIIEKRQSVAFWCNPISGHATLYWYQQILGQGPKLLIQFQNNGVVDDSQLPKDRFSAERLKGVDSTLKIQPAKLEDSAVYLCASSLGTVSYEQYFGPGTRLTVT.

The chain combines TRBV29-1 with TRBJ1-2, with 10 bases aligning to TRBD1. Germline lookup yields CDR1 SQVTM and CDR2 ANQGSEA. CDR3 length equals 14 residues. V was clipped by 5 bases and J by 3 bases; unmatched bases: 6. The CDR3 coding sequence is TGCAGCGTTCGAAGACAGGGGGCAGACTATGGCTACACCTTC. Encoded protein: CSVRRQGADYGYTF.

The CDR3 bases are TGTGCCAGCAGCGACTCTAGCGGGAGTGTCGAGACCCAGTACTTC. Amino acid sequence: CASSDSSGSVETQYF. This sequence joins TRBV5-4 and TRBJ2-5; 10 bases match TRBD2. The length of the CDR3 is 15 residues. Germline assignment: CDR1 SGHNT and CDR2 YYREEE (reference sequence). J was trimmed by 5 bases and V by 4 bases; bases with no gene match: 8.

A few counts support this clone. The chain uses TRBV27 and TRBJ1-3, with a tentative D call TRBD1 (5 bases). Trimming shortened V by 6 bases and J by 4 bases, and 13 bases separated the two germline ends. The CDR3 extends over 14 amino acids. Germline CDR1 reads MNHEY; CDR2 reads SMNVEV (reference sequence). CDR3 residues: CASRDQGSGNTIYF. In DNA form, the CDR3 reads TGTGCCAGCAGGGACCAGGGATCGGGAAACACCATATATTTT.

The gene calls are TRBV29-1 and TRBJ2-7; the D gene is possibly TRBD2 (5 bases). The CDR3 spans 14 residues. V gave up 4 bases and J gave up 0 bases, with 13 bases separating them. Germline V CDR1 and CDR2: SQVTM, ANQGSEA. The CDR3 sequence: CSVGPPGNSYEQYF. CDR3 sequence (DNA): TGCAGCGTTGGACCCCCGGGGAACTCCTACGAGCAGTACTTC.